The TCR beta chain under discussion was sequenced for a study of blood T cell repertoires in COVID-19. Method: immunoSEQ multiplex PCR; TCRdb's copy keeps in-frame clones and lacks some. This sample has 80,000 to 95,000 clones; about nine tenths occur once, and the top ten carry about 30%. J was trimmed by 8 bases and V by 3 bases; bases with no gene match: 11. The CDR3 length is 16 residues. Germline values: CDR1 GTSNPN, CDR2 SVGIG (reference sequence). This receptor was obtained from a man aged 50 to 59 with active or convalescent COVID-19. The specimen sequenced was peripheral blood. This rearrangement joins TRBV30 to TRBJ1-5; TRBD1 agrees at 12 bases. The CDR3: CAWSGGQGAFREPQHF. The CDR3 coding sequence is TGTGCCTGGAGCGGGGGACAGGGGGCTTTCCGGGAGCCCCAGCATTTT.